This is a list of T cell receptor beta chains from one sample in a study of T cells after yellow fever vaccination. TCRdb re-called the 5' RACE reads through MiXCR, storing one row per CDR3 protein. The sample holds 400,000 or so distinct CDR3 sequences, 11% seen once. The sample consisted of PBMCs, taken on the day of the first yellow fever vaccination. The source of these receptors is a man between 18 and 35 years old who received the YFV17D yellow fever vaccine. The conserved cysteine and the conserved F or W are not part of the CDR3 here. Each record gives: J gene, clone size, V gene, CDR3 protein. Clone size appears in some rows only: once, few, many, or a class for an expanded clone.

J gene: TRBJ1-1; clone size: .; V gene: TRBV7-2; CDR3 protein: ASSAAGTTAF
J gene: TRBJ1-1; clone size: many; V gene: TRBV5-1; CDR3 protein: ASSTALMNTEAF
J gene: TRBJ2-3; clone size: .; V gene: TRBV20-1; CDR3 protein: SARVAGAPFLLNTQY
J gene: TRBJ2-3; clone size: .; V gene: TRBV5-1; CDR3 protein: ASTSEAGDTQY
J gene: TRBJ1-2; clone size: .; V gene: TRBV29-1; CDR3 protein: SVGRGNYGYT
J gene: TRBJ2-7; clone size: .; V gene: TRBV5-1; CDR3 protein: ASSYAGDEQY
J gene: TRBJ2-1; clone size: many; V gene: TRBV5-1; CDR3 protein: ASSLPQVNEQF
J gene: TRBJ1-1; clone size: many; V gene: TRBV12-3/TRBV12-4; CDR3 protein: ASSPTWNTEAF
J gene: TRBJ1-2; clone size: .; V gene: TRBV12-3/TRBV12-4; CDR3 protein: ASRRDTSNYGYT
J gene: TRBJ1-5; clone size: many; V gene: TRBV7-8; CDR3 protein: ASSVGVGQPQH
J gene: TRBJ1-5; clone size: many; V gene: TRBV4-1; CDR3 protein: ASSQGGSNQPQH
J gene: TRBJ1-3; clone size: .; V gene: TRBV4-1; CDR3 protein: ASSSSVSGNTIY
J gene: TRBJ2-3; clone size: .; V gene: TRBV28; CDR3 protein: ASSSIRTGRGLRDTDTQY
J gene: TRBJ2-4; clone size: .; V gene: TRBV7-9; CDR3 protein: ASSTGGLTKNIQY
J gene: TRBJ1-1; clone size: many; V gene: TRBV3-1; CDR3 protein: ASSQAKVNTEAF
J gene: TRBJ2-1; clone size: few; V gene: TRBV7-2; CDR3 protein: ASSLLRGGNEQF
J gene: TRBJ1-1; clone size: .; V gene: TRBV5-6; CDR3 protein: ASSLGAVEAF
J gene: TRBJ2-2; clone size: few; V gene: TRBV5-1; CDR3 protein: ASEDAVGELF
J gene: TRBJ2-5; clone size: few; V gene: TRBV18; CDR3 protein: ASSRDEGYQETQY
J gene: TRBJ2-5; clone size: many; V gene: TRBV3-1; CDR3 protein: ASSPQGETQY
J gene: TRBJ2-7; clone size: .; V gene: TRBV12-3/TRBV12-4; CDR3 protein: ASSPGARRVFEQY
J gene: TRBJ2-7; clone size: .; V gene: TRBV7-2; CDR3 protein: ASSLVGTEAYEQY
J gene: TRBJ1-5; clone size: few; V gene: TRBV20-1; CDR3 protein: SASLDRGRQPQH
J gene: TRBJ1-1; clone size: .; V gene: TRBV7-8; CDR3 protein: ASSLGEIGSEAF
J gene: TRBJ2-1; clone size: few; V gene: TRBV7-6; CDR3 protein: ASSLLAGPSSYNEQF
J gene: TRBJ1-2; clone size: .; V gene: TRBV12-3/TRBV12-4; CDR3 protein: ASSLEAGIGYT
J gene: TRBJ2-5; clone size: many; V gene: TRBV7-2; CDR3 protein: ASSRTNQETQY
J gene: TRBJ1-6; clone size: .; V gene: TRBV9; CDR3 protein: ASSPGPGDPLH
J gene: TRBJ2-1; clone size: few; V gene: TRBV6-1; CDR3 protein: ASSRLASSYNEQF
J gene: TRBJ2-3; clone size: .; V gene: TRBV9; CDR3 protein: ASSVEIDPIDTQY
J gene: TRBJ2-5; clone size: .; V gene: TRBV3-1; CDR3 protein: ASCQDPPGLAGGSFETQY
J gene: TRBJ1-2; clone size: .; V gene: TRBV19; CDR3 protein: ASSPPGYGYT
J gene: TRBJ2-6; clone size: .; V gene: TRBV5-5; CDR3 protein: ASSRTGFSSGANVLT
J gene: TRBJ1-1; clone size: few; V gene: TRBV4-2; CDR3 protein: ASSQNKGGEAF
J gene: TRBJ2-2; clone size: many; V gene: TRBV28; CDR3 protein: ASSLCRRGSCTGELF
J gene: TRBJ2-5; clone size: .; V gene: TRBV28; CDR3 protein: ASSSSPGPPRETQY